This TCR beta chain is drawn from a study of control samples from healthy donors and cancer patients. Clones were sequenced by immunoSEQ multiplex PCR, and TCRdb holds only the in-frame ones, with some missing. The profile covers 140,000 or so clones, with roughly 94% appearing a single time and approximately 14% taken by the ten largest. Germline CDR1 and CDR2: SGHRS and YFSETQ. After removal of 3 bases from V and 4 bases from J, the junction contained 11 bases not matched to a gene. This CDR3 contains 17 residues. V and J are TRBV5-1 and TRBJ2-1; the match to TRBD2 covers 9 bases. The TCR comes from a man aged 60 to 69 with colorectal cancer. Sequenced material: PBMCs. CDR3 coding DNA: TGCGCCAGCAGCTCCCTGCCGACTAGCGGTGTTTACAATGAGCAGTTCTTC. Its translation: CASSSLPTSGVYNEQFF.